These T cell receptor beta chains were read from a single sample in a study of technical replicates of blood from a few donors. The table came from immunoSEQ multiplex PCR; TCRdb's copy has only in-frame clones and leaves some out. The sample lists about 83,000 clones; around 94% were seen once. Sequencing was performed on T cells isolated from PBMCs. The source is a human donor in good health. CDR3s include the opening cysteine and the closing phenylalanine or tryptophan. The D gene is left open where the match is weak. A clone size is listed for some rows: how often the clone was seen (once, few, many), or a class if it is expanded.

DNA,CDR3,size,D,J,V
TGTGCCAGCAGCAATGGACTAGCGGCTCCCCACGAGCAGTACTTC,CASSNGLAAPHEQYF,NA,TRBD2,TRBJ2-7,TRBV6-5
TGTGCCAGCACCTCGGGGGGTCCTAATGAAAAACTGTTTTTT,CASTSGGPNEKLFF,NA,NA,TRBJ1-4,TRBV28
TGTGCCAGCATCCGCCAAAAACGGGGGATCAATCAGCCCCAGCATTTT,CASIRQKRGINQPQHF,few,NA,TRBJ1-5,TRBV28
TGTGCCAGTAGTACCGGGCAGGGTCGTGGCTACACCTTC,CASSTGQGRGYTF,NA,NA,TRBJ1-2,TRBV19
TGTGCCAGCAGAGAGGGTTCAGGCCATGAGCAGTTCTTC,CASREGSGHEQFF,NA,NA,TRBJ2-1,TRBV28
TGTGCCAGCAGCAGGCTTTACACTAGCCAAACCTACGAGCAGTACTTC,CASSRLYTSQTYEQYF,NA,NA,TRBJ2-7,TRBV7-9
TGTGCCAGCAGTGTCCTTGAACAGGGTAACGCCTCACCCCTCCACTTT,CASSVLEQGNASPLHF,NA,NA,TRBJ1-6,TRBV2
TGTGCCAGCAGCTTTAGGGCAGGGCTGGGTGGCTACACCTTC,CASSFRAGLGGYTF,few,NA,TRBJ1-2,TRBV11-2
TGTGCCAGCAGGAGACAGGGGGCTTACGAGCAGTACTTC,CASRRQGAYEQYF,NA,TRBD1,TRBJ2-7,TRBV27
TGTGCCAGCAAACCCGACGGGGGTGGTGAAGCTTTCTTT,CASKPDGGGEAFF,NA,NA,TRBJ1-1,TRBV6-4
TGTGCCAGCAATTCCCAGGGCTATAACACTGAAGCTTTCTTT,CASNSQGYNTEAFF,once,NA,TRBJ1-1,TRBV2
TGCGCCAGCAGCCAAGTTGAGAGACAGAACTACGAGCAGTACTTC,CASSQVERQNYEQYF,NA,NA,TRBJ2-7,TRBV4-1
TGTGCCACCAGGGGCATCGTCTCCATATTTAACTATGGCTACACCTTC,CATRGIVSIFNYGYTF,NA,NA,TRBJ1-2,TRBV7-2
TGTGCCAGCAGCTTATCAGGGCTGGCTAATGAAAAACTGTTTTTT,CASSLSGLANEKLFF,NA,NA,TRBJ1-4,TRBV7-9
TGTGCCATCGGGACAACTAATGAAAAACTGTTTTTT,CAIGTTNEKLFF,NA,NA,TRBJ1-4,TRBV19
TGTGCCAGCAGCCCAGGGACAGCCTACGAGCAGTACTTC,CASSPGTAYEQYF,NA,TRBD1,TRBJ2-7,TRBV11-2
TGTGCCAGCTCACAATCAGTCCGGGACAGGGAAAAGACCCAGTACTTC,CASSQSVRDREKTQYF,NA,TRBD1,TRBJ2-5,TRBV18
TGTGCCACCGGGGGACAGGGGGTTACCTACGAGCAGTACTTC,CATGGQGVTYEQYF,NA,TRBD1,TRBJ2-7,TRBV6-6
TGTGCCAGCAGCTATTCCTTTGGGGGGACAGGGGCTAATGAGCAGTTCTTC,CASSYSFGGTGANEQFF,NA,TRBD1,TRBJ2-1,TRBV11-1
TGTGCCAGAGGCCGGGAGGCGGGGGGTGAGCAGTTCTTC,CARGREAGGEQFF,NA,TRBD2,TRBJ2-1,TRBV2
TGTGCCAGCAGCCATCGACTAGCGGACCAAGAGACCCAGTACTTC,CASSHRLADQETQYF,NA,TRBD2,TRBJ2-5,TRBV7-9
TGTGCCAGCAGCCCGGAACGACTAGCGGGAGGCAATGAGCAGTTCTTC,CASSPERLAGGNEQFF,NA,TRBD2,TRBJ2-1,TRBV28
TGTGCCAGCAGCGTACTATCTCGCCAAGAGACCCAGTACTTC,CASSVLSRQETQYF,NA,NA,TRBJ2-5,TRBV9
TGTGCCAGTTCTGACCGGGACACTAACTACGAGCAGTACTTC,CASSDRDTNYEQYF,NA,NA,TRBJ2-7,TRBV19
TGTGCCAGCAGAAACTTTAACACCGGGGAGCTGTTTTTT,CASRNFNTGELFF,NA,NA,TRBJ2-2,TRBV27
TGTGCCAGCAGCCCTATAGGACAGGGAGGGGACACTGAAGCTTTCTTT,CASSPIGQGGDTEAFF,NA,TRBD1,TRBJ1-1,TRBV7-9
TGTGCCAGCAGCTTAGGCCCAGGGAGGGAGACCCAGTACTTC,CASSLGPGRETQYF,NA,NA,TRBJ2-5,TRBV7-2
TGTGCTAGTGACCCGGGTGTTGGAGCTCTCGACGAGCAGTACTTC,CASDPGVGALDEQYF,NA,NA,TRBJ2-7,TRBV12-5
TGTGCCAGCAGTTACTCGACTCAGGGGAAGTCTGAAGCTTTCTTT,CASSYSTQGKSEAFF,NA,NA,TRBJ1-1,TRBV6-5
TGTGCCAGCGTATTACTAGCGGGGGGTCTGGAGACCCAGTACTTC,CASVLLAGGLETQYF,NA,TRBD2,TRBJ2-5,TRBV19
TGTGCCAGCAGCTTCGCAGGGGGCGATGGCTACACCTTC,CASSFAGGDGYTF,NA,TRBD1,TRBJ1-2,TRBV7-3
TGTGCCATCAGCGACAGCGGGGGGGCCACCTACAATGAGCAGTTCTTC,CAISDSGGATYNEQFF,NA,TRBD2,TRBJ2-1,TRBV10-3
TGTGCCAGCAGTGTCACAGGGGGCACTGAAGCTTTCTTT,CASSVTGGTEAFF,NA,TRBD1,TRBJ1-1,TRBV6-1
TGTGCCAGTAGTGAGCGGGAGCGTCCCTACGAGCAGTACTTC,CASSERERPYEQYF,NA,TRBD2,TRBJ2-7,TRBV19
TGTGCCAGCAGTGTCGGGGAGGGGGGGCAGCCCCAGCATTTT,CASSVGEGGQPQHF,NA,NA,TRBJ1-5,TRBV6-1
TGTGCCAGCAGTATCCTACTAGGGTCGAACACTGAAGCTTTCTTT,CASSILLGSNTEAFF,NA,NA,TRBJ1-1,TRBV6-5
TGTGCCAGCATCGGGCGGGGGGGCACAGATACGCAGTATTTT,CASIGRGGTDTQYF,NA,TRBD2,TRBJ2-3,TRBV6-1
TGTGCCAGCAGTCGAACAGGGGGTAGGAGCTCCTACGAGCAGTACTTC,CASSRTGGRSSYEQYF,NA,TRBD1,TRBJ2-7,TRBV28
TGTGCTAGTGGTAGACAAATCCCAGCTTTCTTT,CASGRQIPAFF,NA,NA,TRBJ1-1,TRBV12-5
TGTGCCAGCCTTACTAGCGGGAGAGGTGTCAATGAGCAGTTCTTC,CASLTSGRGVNEQFF,NA,TRBD2,TRBJ2-1,TRBV5-4
TGCGCCAGCAGCGTCACCCCCTTGGCGGGGGGGCCCGATACGCAGTATTTT,CASSVTPLAGGPDTQYF,NA,TRBD2,TRBJ2-3,TRBV4-1
TGTGCCATAGGACTAGTCTACAATGAGCAGTTCTTC,CAIGLVYNEQFF,NA,TRBD2,TRBJ2-1,TRBV2
TGTGCTAGCAGGGGGACAGGGGCCGATACGCAGTATTTT,CASRGTGADTQYF,NA,TRBD1,TRBJ2-3,TRBV7-7